This T cell receptor beta chain was retrieved from a study of cytotoxic CD8 clonotypes in ibrutinib-treated CLL. As for the study in general: Investigators collected response samples after a median roughly 13 months of treatment, range 6 to 36. The study recorded mean values of about 260,000 productive templates and 94,082 productive rearrangements per sample.

With regard to this clone: The antigen is unknown.

Trimming cost V 4 bases and J 9 bases; bases outside gene matches: 12. This CDR3 is 16 amino acids long. CDR1 and CDR2 (germline): SGHAT, FQNNGV. Broader study findings: The clonality rise at ibrutinib response reflected private clonotype expansion.

Sequencing was performed with immunoSEQ multiplex PCR; in TCRdb, only in-frame clones are kept and a portion is missing. In the table there are 95,000 to 100,000 clones, roughly 80% of which are singletons. Genomic DNA for TCR beta libraries, 1.5 to 2 micrograms, came from cryopreserved PBMCs. The rearrangement uses TRBV11-2 and TRBJ2-1, with 10 bases lining up with TRBD1. The receptor's source is a human donor with chronic lymphocytic leukemia. Here the sequenced sample was PBMCs, taken after 12 months of ibrutinib treatment. This CDR3 is CASSSIGTGVQGEQFF. CDR3 bases: TGTGCCAGCAGCTCAATCGGGACAGGGGTACAGGGTGAGCAGTTCTTC.